The next 26 T cell receptor beta chains were all read from a single sample in a study of blood T cell repertoires in COVID-19. Sequencing used immunoSEQ multiplex PCR; TCRdb keeps in-frame clones, though not all of them. The data contain 150,000 or so clones, roughly 89% of them singletons. The sample was PBMCs or T cells enriched from blood (not recorded which). The receptors come from a man aged 45 to 65 who had recovered from COVID-19.

CDR3 in DNA: TGCGCCAGCAGCTTGTTGCGGGAGGATTTATCCAATGAGCAGTTCTTC. Encoded protein: CASSLLREDLSNEQFF. The rearrangement joins TRBV5-1 to TRBJ2-1, with 8 bases lining up with TRBD2. Trimming removed 1 base from V and 6 bases from J; junction bases left unmatched: 9. Germline V gene sequence: CDR1 SGHRS, CDR2 YFSETQ. The CDR3 extends over 16 amino acids.

The V and J genes are TRBV11-2 and TRBJ1-5; the D gene is possibly TRBD1 (5 bases). Trimming left V 4 bases short and J 3 bases short, with 10 bases between. The CDR3 extends over 14 amino acids. CDR1 is SGHAT and CDR2 is FQNNGV in the germline V gene. Written as DNA, the CDR3 is TGTGCCAGCAGCTCTCGACAGACCAATCAGCCCCAGCATTTT. This gives the protein CASSSRQTNQPQHF.

This chain joins TRBV11-2 and TRBJ2-7; D not certain. Per germline, CDR1 SGHAT and CDR2 FQNNGV. The CDR3 is 16 amino acids. Between the trimmed V and J ends, which lost 0 bases and 3 bases, there was a span of 15 bases. This CDR3 is CASSLDRAGVNYEQYF. The CDR3 nucleotides read TGTGCCAGCAGCTTAGATAGAGCAGGTGTGAACTACGAGCAGTACTTC.

The genes are TRBV6-5 and TRBJ2-1; the D is unclear. V dropped 5 bases and J dropped 3 bases, with 11 bases sitting between them. Germline V gives CDR1 MNHEY, CDR2 SVGAGI. This CDR3 comprises 14 residues. CDR3 region: CASSRPTGYNEQFF. CDR3 coding DNA: TGTGCCAGCAGTCGTCCGACTGGCTACAATGAGCAGTTCTTC.

The CDR3 region has the DNA TGTGCCTGGAAATATGGCGGGGGCACAGATACGCAGTATTTT. It translates to CAWKYGGGTDTQYF. The rearrangement uses TRBV30 and TRBJ2-3; possibly TRBD2 for D (6 bases). This CDR3 has 14 residues. The ends were cut back, 4 bases at V and 1 base at J, with 12 bases in the middle. CDR1 GTSNPN and CDR2 SVGIG come from the germline V gene (reference sequence). The variable domain in full, completed from reference TRBV30 and TRBJ2-3, reads SQTIHQWPATLVQPVGSPLSLECTVEGTSNPNLYWYRQAAGRGLQLLFYSVGIGQISSEVPQNLSASRPQDRQFILSSKKLLLSDSGFYLCAWKYGGGTDTQYFGPGTRLTVL.

The gene calls are TRBV7-9 and TRBJ1-2; the D gene is possibly TRBD1 (5 bases). CDR3 size: 13 residues. Germline V gene data show CDR1 as SEHNR and CDR2 as FQNEAQ (reference sequence). With 3 bases removed from V and 1 base from J, the gap between germline ends came to 6 bases. The CDR3 region has the DNA TGTGCCAGCAGCTTGGACATTAACTATGGCTACACCTTC. Amino acid sequence: CASSLDINYGYTF.

The chain combines TRBV28 with TRBJ2-7; 9 bases map to TRBD1. V lost 2 bases, J lost 6 bases, and 8 bases stayed unmatched. The CDR3 consists of 15 residues. From germline, CDR1 is MDHEN and CDR2 SYDVKM. The CDR3 DNA reads TGTGCCAGCAGTTTACGAGGGACAGGGCTCTCCGAGCAGTACGTC. Protein sequence: CASSLRGTGLSEQYV.

CDR3 residues: CASSVGASRNYQETQYF. The CDR3 nucleotides are TGTGCCAGCAGCGTAGGAGCCTCCCGAAACTACCAAGAGACCCAGTACTTC. The V gene is TRBV9, the J gene TRBJ2-5, with D hard to call. Trimming left V 0 bases short and J 0 bases short, with 15 bases between. Germline V gene sequence: CDR1 SGDLS, CDR2 YYNGEE. The length of the CDR3 is 17 residues. The full variable domain, with the rest looked up from reference TRBV9 and TRBJ2-5, is DSGVTQTPKHLITATGQRVTLRCSPRSGDLSVYWYQQSLDQGLQFLIQYYNGEERAKGNILERFSAQQFPDLHSELNLSSLELGDSALYFCASSVGASRNYQETQYFGPGTRLLVL.

The rearrangement links TRBV18 to TRBJ1-2; perhaps TRBD1 as D (5 bases). Germline V lookup: CDR1 KGHSH, CDR2 LQKENI. The CDR3 runs 18 residues. Trimming stripped 4 bases from V and 7 bases from J, with 28 bases between. For the CDR3, the DNA is TGTGCCAGCTCACACTCGCCGATGGTAAGGCAGGGCCCCGCTGGCTACACCTTC. Its translation is CASSHSPMVRQGPAGYTF. Supplemented by reference TRBV18 and TRBJ1-2, the full variable domain reads NAGVMQNPRHLVRRRGQEARLRCSPMKGHSHVYWYRQLPEEGLKFMVYLQKENIIDESGMPKERFSAEFPKEGPSILRIQQVVRGDSAAYFCASSHSPMVRQGPAGYTFGSGTRLTVV.

For this clone: This likely traces to a read error, being one base from a far larger clone. This chain joins TRBV3-1 (or the pseudogene TRBV3-2) and TRBJ2-1; no clear D. V was trimmed by 4 bases and J by 5 bases, leaving 3 bases between them. The CDR3 consists of 11 residues. Germline V CDR1 and CDR2: LGHDT, YNNKEL (reference sequence). The CDR3 protein is CASSPDNEQFF. The CDR3, as DNA: TGTGCCAGCAGCCCAGACAATGAGCAGTTCTTC.

This chain connects TRBV7-9 to TRBJ2-2; 9 positions match TRBD1. Germline CDR1 SEHNR, CDR2 FQNEAQ (reference sequence). V was pared by 6 bases and J by 8 bases, with 4 bases of the junction left unmatched. This CDR3 is 13 amino acids long. The CDR3 spells CASRRTGEGELFF. The CDR3 DNA sequence: TGTGCCAGCAGGCGGACAGGGGAGGGGGAGCTGTTTTTT.

V and J are TRBV19 and TRBJ1-1; D may be TRBD1 (6 bases). This CDR3 is built from 14 residues. V was cut by 6 bases and J by 6 bases, with 17 bases left in between. Looked up from germline, CDR1 is LNHDA and CDR2 is SQIVND (reference sequence). CDR3 in amino acids: CASSPGVPVPEAFF. The CDR3 DNA follows: TGTGCCAGTAGCCCAGGGGTTCCGGTCCCTGAAGCTTTCTTT.

The rearrangement links TRBV29-1 to TRBJ1-2, with D unresolved. V lost 5 bases and J 1 base, leaving 14 bases between the germline ends. Germline CDR1 reads SQVTM; CDR2 reads ANQGSEA. The CDR3 length is 14 residues. The CDR3 is CSVRHLEFNYGYTF. CDR3 nucleotides: TGCAGCGTTCGTCACCTGGAGTTTAACTATGGCTACACCTTC. Looking up the rest from reference TRBV29-1 and TRBJ1-2 gives the full variable domain: SAVISQKPSRDICQRGTSLTIQCQVDSQVTMMFWYRQQPGQSLTLIATANQGSEATYESGFVIDKFPISRPNLTFSTLTVSNMSPEDSSIYLCSVRHLEFNYGYTFGSGTRLTVV.

This rearrangement joins TRBV2 to TRBJ1-2; TRBD1 might be the D (5 bases). CDR3 length: 14 residues. The germline gives CDR1 SNHLY, CDR2 FYNNEI. V lost 1 base and J 5 bases, leaving 11 bases between the germline ends. The CDR3 nucleotides read TGTGCCAGCAGTGAAGATTCGGGGGTGTATGGCTACACCTTC. Protein product: CASSEDSGVYGYTF.

The chain has TRBV2 and TRBJ1-1, with D possibly TRBD1 on 5 matching bases. CDR1 and CDR2 from the germline V gene are SNHLY and FYNNEI. The CDR3 is 14 amino acids. V gave up 4 bases and J gave up 4 bases, with 13 bases separating them. CDR3 residues: CASSALPGGTEAFF. The CDR3, as DNA: TGTGCCAGCAGTGCGTTGCCGGGGGGCACTGAAGCTTTCTTT.

This clone was counted a few times. The chain links TRBV12-3 or TRBV12-4 to TRBJ1-2; no clear D. The CDR3 loop spans 13 amino acids. V shed 2 bases and J shed 5 bases, with 9 bases lying between them. CDR3 amino acids: CASSLLWQYGYTF. CDR3 nucleotide sequence: TGTGCCAGCAGTTTATTGTGGCAGTATGGCTACACCTTC.

The V and J genes are TRBV3-1 (or the pseudogene TRBV3-2) and TRBJ1-5; perhaps TRBD1 as D (6 bases). CDR3 length: 16 residues. V lost 0 bases to trimming and J lost 3 bases, with 12 bases between them. CDR1 LGHDT and CDR2 YNNKEL come from the germline V gene (reference sequence). The CDR3 DNA reads as TGTGCCAGCAGCCAAGAGGACAGACCTAACAATCAGCCCCAGCATTTT. Translation gives CASSQEDRPNNQPQHF.

This chain connects TRBV29-1 to TRBJ2-7, with 8 bases that match TRBD1. The germline V gene has CDR1 SQVTM and CDR2 ANQGSEA. The CDR3 extends over 14 amino acids. After removal of 3 bases from V and 0 bases from J, the junction contained 4 bases not matched to a gene. CDR3 amino acids: CSVDGTGGSYEQYF. CDR3 DNA sequence: TGCAGCGTTGATGGTACAGGGGGCTCCTACGAGCAGTACTTC.

This rearrangement joins TRBV18 to TRBJ1-5; 8 bases are a match to TRBD1. After removal of 5 bases from V and 6 bases from J, the junction contained 9 bases not matched to a gene. Germline CDR1 KGHSH, CDR2 LQKENI. CDR3 length: 15 amino acids. In DNA form, the CDR3 reads TGTGCCAGCTCATACTTGACAGGGGCGAGTCAGCCCCAGCATTTT. Its protein is CASSYLTGASQPQHF.

V gene TRBV7-9 combines with J gene TRBJ1-5; 8 bases match TRBD1. The CDR3 has 13 residues. The germline V gene has CDR1 SEHNR and CDR2 FQNEAQ (reference sequence). V shed 5 bases, J shed 7 bases, and the junction held 4 bases outside the gene matches. The CDR3 is CASSRTGKQPQHF. DNA of the CDR3: TGTGCCAGCAGCCGGACAGGGAAGCAGCCCCAGCATTTT.

This chain links TRBV29-1 with TRBJ2-1; D unclear. The CDR3 length is 13 residues. The germline V gene has CDR1 SQVTM and CDR2 ANQGSEA. The ends were cut back, 6 bases at V and 3 bases at J, with 12 bases in the middle. The CDR3 bases are TGCAGCGTCACCTCTGGAGTCTACAATGAGCAGTTCTTC. It specifies CSVTSGVYNEQFF.

About this clone: At the DNA level, this CDR3 is encoded by other sequences in the same sample as well. The chain uses TRBV28 and TRBJ1-2; a weak D match, TRBD1 (5 bases). CDR3 length: 13 amino acids. Trimming cost V 2 bases and J 2 bases, with 6 bases left between them. Germline assignment: CDR1 MDHEN and CDR2 SYDVKM. The DNA of the CDR3 is TGTGCCAGCAGTTTAGACAGAAACTATGGCTACACCTTC. Its translation is CASSLDRNYGYTF.

The rearrangement joins TRBV18 to TRBJ1-5; unclear D gene. This CDR3 comprises 16 residues. Germline V gene data show CDR1 as KGHSH and CDR2 as LQKENI. The V and J ends lost 4 bases and 0 bases respectively, with 13 bases between them. The CDR3 region has the DNA TGTGCCAGCTCACGACTTACCGGTAATAGCAATCAGCCCCAGCATTTT. It is translated as CASSRLTGNSNQPQHF.

Here the CDR3 DNA reads TGCGCCAGCAGCTTGGCCGACCAGGGGGCAGATACGCAGTATTTT. Protein sequence: CASSLADQGADTQYF. This chain links TRBV5-1 with TRBJ2-3, with 7 positions matching TRBD1. V dropped 0 bases and J dropped 4; count of bases not matched to a gene: 5. This CDR3 is 15 amino acids long. The germline CDR1 and CDR2 sequences are SGHRS and YFSETQ.

The chain uses TRBV19 and TRBJ2-2; 8 bases are a match to TRBD1. The CDR3 consists of 14 residues. Germline V gene lookup returns CDR1 LNHDA and CDR2 SQIVND (reference sequence). V trimming: 5 bases; J trimming: 1 base; junction bases outside the gene matches: 0. CDR3 bases: TGTGCCAGTAGTGACAGGGGGAACACCGGGGAGCTGTTTTTT. It is translated as CASSDRGNTGELFF.

This clone was recorded once. The chain recombines TRBV6-5 with TRBJ2-1, with a tentative D call TRBD1 (6 bases). V lost 2 bases to trimming and J lost 9 bases, with 14 bases between them. Germline CDR1 and CDR2: MNHEY and SVGAGI. There are 14 residues in the CDR3. The CDR3 region has the DNA TGTGCCAGCAGTTACCAGAAACAGGGCTTTGAGCAGTTCTTC. Its protein is CASSYQKQGFEQFF.